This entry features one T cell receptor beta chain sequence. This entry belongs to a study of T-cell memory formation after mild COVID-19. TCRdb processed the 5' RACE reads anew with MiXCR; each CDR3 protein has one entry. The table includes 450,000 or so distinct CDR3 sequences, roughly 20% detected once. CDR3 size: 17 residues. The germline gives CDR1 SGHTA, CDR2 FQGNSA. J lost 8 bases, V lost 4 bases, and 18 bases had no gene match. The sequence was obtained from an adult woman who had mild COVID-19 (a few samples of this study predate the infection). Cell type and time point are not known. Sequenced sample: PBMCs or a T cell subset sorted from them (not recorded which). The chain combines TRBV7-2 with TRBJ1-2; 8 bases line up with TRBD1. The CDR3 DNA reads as TGTGCCAGCAGCTCCGAACAACCCTTAACAGGGGGAAGGGGCTACACCTTC. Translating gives CASSSEQPLTGGRGYTF.